These 20 T cell receptor beta chains were sequenced from one sample in a study of T cell responses to AZD1222 COVID-19 vaccine. TCRdb keeps only in-frame clones here, not all; method: immunoSEQ multiplex PCR. Of approximately 110,000 clones listed, nearly 90% are singletons. This sample comprised peripheral blood, obtained 28 days after the second AZD1222 dose. The receptors here all came from an adult who received the AZD1222 COVID-19 vaccine.

The chain couples TRBV18 to TRBJ2-7, with D perhaps TRBD1 (6 bases). The ends were cut back, 1 base at V and 0 bases at J, with 7 bases in the middle. This CDR3 spans 14 amino acids. CDR1 KGHSH and CDR2 LQKENI come from the germline V gene. The CDR3 protein is CASSPQGDSYEQYF. CDR3 sequence (DNA): TGTGCCAGCTCACCACAGGGGGACTCCTACGAGCAGTACTTC.

The table lists this clone with a count of one. The sample holds other DNA sequences that translate to the same CDR3. The CDR3 protein is CASSSGTAGNEKLFF. The DNA for the CDR3 is TGTGCCAGCAGTTCAGGGACCGCGGGGAATGAAAAACTGTTTTTT. The chain couples TRBV6-5 to TRBJ1-4; the D gene is possibly TRBD1 (5 bases). Germline-derived CDR1 and CDR2 are MNHEY and SVGAGI. V was shortened by 4 bases and J by 5 bases, with 14 bases between the two germline ends. This CDR3 contains 15 residues.

The genes are TRBV9 and TRBJ2-1, with 12 bases matching TRBD2. J lost 10 bases, V lost 4 bases, and 9 bases had no gene match. Germline V CDR1 and CDR2: SGDLS, YYNGEE. There are 15 residues in the CDR3. The CDR3 coding sequence is TGTGCCAGCAGCCCACGACTAGCGGGAGATAGCGAGCAGTTCTTC. Translating gives CASSPRLAGDSEQFF.

The J gene is TRBJ2-7, the V gene TRBV7-2; D gene unclear. Trimming removed 4 bases at V and 6 bases at J, with 13 bases between. The CDR3 runs to 13 residues. Germline CDR1 SGHTA, CDR2 FQGNSA. The CDR3 spells CASSSVPESEQYF. DNA for the CDR3: TGTGCCAGCAGCTCGGTACCGGAATCCGAGCAGTACTTC.

J is TRBJ1-2 and V is TRBV12-3 or TRBV12-4; 9 nucleotides align to TRBD1. The CDR3 covers 13 residues. The V and J ends lost 7 bases and 7 bases, in that order; junction bases with no gene match: 7. The CDR3 is CASTALQGAGYTF. The DNA of the CDR3 is TGTGCCAGCACCGCATTACAGGGGGCTGGCTACACCTTC.

This chain connects TRBV3-1 (or the pseudogene TRBV3-2) to TRBJ1-4, with D possibly being TRBD1 (5 bases). The CDR3 extends over 17 amino acids. Germline CDR1 reads LGHDT; CDR2 reads YNNKEL (reference sequence). Trimming stripped 1 base from V and 4 bases from J, with 16 bases between. The CDR3 region has the DNA TGTGCCAGCAGCCAAGGAGGGGTCAGACGAGATAATGAAAAACTGTTTTTT. The encoded protein is CASSQGGVRRDNEKLFF.

This chain joins TRBV2 and TRBJ2-5; 8 bases fit TRBD2. Trimming took 2 bases from V and 3 from J; bases not matched to a gene: 5. The CDR3 spans 15 residues. The germline V gene has CDR1 SNHLY and CDR2 FYNNEI. CDR3 loop: CASSETSGTKETQYF. In DNA form, the CDR3 reads TGTGCCAGCAGTGAAACTAGCGGAACAAAAGAGACCCAGTACTTC.

Here the CDR3 reads CASGRRETQYF. The CDR3 DNA follows: TGTGCCAGCGGGCGACGGGAGACCCAGTACTTC. The genes are TRBV5-6 and TRBJ2-5, with D unresolved. The length of the CDR3 is 11 residues. From germline, CDR1 is SGHDT and CDR2 YYEEEE. V shed 7 bases and J shed 5 bases, with 9 bases lying between them.

The rearrangement links TRBV28 to TRBJ2-4; D is possibly TRBD2 (6 bases). In germline, CDR1 is MDHEN, CDR2 SYDVKM. V lost 7 bases and J 5 bases, leaving 15 bases between the germline ends. This CDR3 has 14 residues. DNA of the CDR3: TGTGCCAGCAATCTCGGGAGAGGTGAAAACATTCAGTACTTC. Protein product: CASNLGRGENIQYF.

This clone was observed once. The chain joins TRBV5-1 to TRBJ2-1; 12 bases line up with TRBD1. The CDR3 has 15 residues. Germline CDR1 reads SGHRS; CDR2 reads YFSETQ. The trim removed 3 bases at V and 6 bases at J, leaving 4 bases unmatched. DNA of the CDR3: TGCGCCAGCAGCTGGGGGACAGGGGGCGGCAATGAGCAGTTCTTC. The encoded protein is CASSWGTGGGNEQFF. Together with reference TRBV5-1 and TRBJ2-1, the CDR3 gives the full variable domain: KAGVTQTPRYLIKTRGQQVTLSCSPISGHRSVSWYQQTPGQGLQFLFEYFSETQRNKGNFPGRFSGRQFSNSRSEMNVSTLELGDSALYLCASSWGTGGGNEQFFGPGTRLTVL.

J is TRBJ2-1 and V is TRBV12-5, with D possibly TRBD2 on 6 matching bases. The CDR3 is 16 residues long. With 1 base removed from V and 5 bases from J, the gap between germline ends came to 15 bases. Per the germline V gene, CDR1 is LGHNT and CDR2 is FRNRAP. The CDR3 region is CASGLGGLHVHNEQFF. CDR3 DNA: TGTGCTAGTGGTTTGGGCGGACTACACGTACACAATGAGCAGTTCTTC.

This sequence joins TRBV14 and TRBJ1-1; no definite D call. CDR3 length: 13 amino acids. Trimming pared 0 bases from V and 10 bases from J, leaving 12 bases between. Germline lookup yields CDR1 SGHDN and CDR2 FVKESK. CDR3 sequence (DNA): TGTGCCAGCAGCCAAGATCTCCCCCTAGGAGCTTTCTTT. Protein: CASSQDLPLGAFF.

V and J are TRBV14 and TRBJ1-5; the D is unclear. The germline V and J ends were trimmed by 0 bases and 4 bases, with 10 bases remaining between them. Per germline, CDR1 SGHDN and CDR2 FVKESK. The CDR3 has 15 amino acids. CDR3 region: CASSQDTAANQPQHF. CDR3 bases: TGTGCCAGCAGCCAAGATACGGCAGCTAATCAGCCCCAGCATTTT.

J is TRBJ2-1 and V is TRBV9, with TRBD2 matching over 8 bases. V was clipped by 6 bases and J by 1 base; unmatched bases: 6. Germline V gene data show CDR1 as SGDLS and CDR2 as YYNGEE. The CDR3 length is 15 residues. The CDR3 nucleotides read TGTGCCAGCAATCTAGCGGGTCTTTCCTACAATGAGCAGTTCTTC. Protein: CASNLAGLSYNEQFF.

V and J are TRBV7-8 and TRBJ1-4; D call uncertain. There are 14 residues in the CDR3. V gave up 0 bases and J gave up 0 bases, with 2 bases separating them. Germline lookup yields CDR1 SGHVS and CDR2 FQNEAQ. The DNA of the CDR3 is TGTGCCAGCAGCTTAGCGACAACTAATGAAAAACTGTTTTTT. Its translation is CASSLATTNEKLFF.

The rearrangement uses TRBV27 and TRBJ1-4, with TRBD1 matching 7 bases. CDR3 size: 12 residues. J was trimmed by 5 bases and V by 8 bases; bases with no gene match: 2. Germline-derived CDR1 and CDR2 are MNHEY and SMNVEV (reference sequence). CDR3 protein: CASADRNEKLFF. CDR3 sequence (DNA): TGTGCCAGCGCGGACAGGAATGAAAAACTGTTTTTT.

The chain has TRBV4-1 and TRBJ2-1; D gene unclear. This CDR3 has 15 residues. Germline CDR1 reads MGHRA; CDR2 reads YSYEKL. V gave up 1 base and J gave up 3 bases, with 10 bases separating them. DNA for the CDR3: TGCGCCAGCAGCCAAGGGACGACTTACTACAATGAGCAGTTCTTC. The encoded protein is CASSQGTTYYNEQFF.

This clone was found once. This chain links TRBV5-1 with TRBJ1-1, with D unresolved. The germline gives CDR1 SGHRS, CDR2 YFSETQ. Trimming removed 2 bases from V and 1 base from J, with 9 bases in between. The CDR3 totals 14 residues. The chain's CDR3 is CASSFTVSNTEAFF. Written as DNA, the CDR3 is TGCGCCAGCAGCTTCACGGTTTCGAACACTGAAGCTTTCTTT.

CDR3 amino acids: CASRSWLAEYNEQFF. The DNA of the CDR3 is TGTGCCAGCAGGTCGTGGCTAGCGGAGTACAATGAGCAGTTCTTC. The chain couples TRBV6-5 to TRBJ2-1, with 7 bases aligning to TRBD2. Germline loops: CDR1 MNHEY, CDR2 SVGAGI. Losses at the gene ends were 6 bases for V and 4 bases for J; bases not matched to a gene: 9. This CDR3 has 15 amino acids.

The gene calls are TRBV12-5 and TRBJ1-1; TRBD1 is a possible D gene (6 bases). The ends were cut back, 5 bases at V and 0 bases at J, with 16 bases in the middle. This CDR3 contains 16 residues. Looked up from germline, CDR1 is LGHNT and CDR2 is FRNRAP. The CDR3 sequence: CASGSDRRHMNTEAFF. Written as DNA, the CDR3 is TGTGCTAGTGGTAGCGACAGGAGGCACATGAACACTGAAGCTTTCTTT.